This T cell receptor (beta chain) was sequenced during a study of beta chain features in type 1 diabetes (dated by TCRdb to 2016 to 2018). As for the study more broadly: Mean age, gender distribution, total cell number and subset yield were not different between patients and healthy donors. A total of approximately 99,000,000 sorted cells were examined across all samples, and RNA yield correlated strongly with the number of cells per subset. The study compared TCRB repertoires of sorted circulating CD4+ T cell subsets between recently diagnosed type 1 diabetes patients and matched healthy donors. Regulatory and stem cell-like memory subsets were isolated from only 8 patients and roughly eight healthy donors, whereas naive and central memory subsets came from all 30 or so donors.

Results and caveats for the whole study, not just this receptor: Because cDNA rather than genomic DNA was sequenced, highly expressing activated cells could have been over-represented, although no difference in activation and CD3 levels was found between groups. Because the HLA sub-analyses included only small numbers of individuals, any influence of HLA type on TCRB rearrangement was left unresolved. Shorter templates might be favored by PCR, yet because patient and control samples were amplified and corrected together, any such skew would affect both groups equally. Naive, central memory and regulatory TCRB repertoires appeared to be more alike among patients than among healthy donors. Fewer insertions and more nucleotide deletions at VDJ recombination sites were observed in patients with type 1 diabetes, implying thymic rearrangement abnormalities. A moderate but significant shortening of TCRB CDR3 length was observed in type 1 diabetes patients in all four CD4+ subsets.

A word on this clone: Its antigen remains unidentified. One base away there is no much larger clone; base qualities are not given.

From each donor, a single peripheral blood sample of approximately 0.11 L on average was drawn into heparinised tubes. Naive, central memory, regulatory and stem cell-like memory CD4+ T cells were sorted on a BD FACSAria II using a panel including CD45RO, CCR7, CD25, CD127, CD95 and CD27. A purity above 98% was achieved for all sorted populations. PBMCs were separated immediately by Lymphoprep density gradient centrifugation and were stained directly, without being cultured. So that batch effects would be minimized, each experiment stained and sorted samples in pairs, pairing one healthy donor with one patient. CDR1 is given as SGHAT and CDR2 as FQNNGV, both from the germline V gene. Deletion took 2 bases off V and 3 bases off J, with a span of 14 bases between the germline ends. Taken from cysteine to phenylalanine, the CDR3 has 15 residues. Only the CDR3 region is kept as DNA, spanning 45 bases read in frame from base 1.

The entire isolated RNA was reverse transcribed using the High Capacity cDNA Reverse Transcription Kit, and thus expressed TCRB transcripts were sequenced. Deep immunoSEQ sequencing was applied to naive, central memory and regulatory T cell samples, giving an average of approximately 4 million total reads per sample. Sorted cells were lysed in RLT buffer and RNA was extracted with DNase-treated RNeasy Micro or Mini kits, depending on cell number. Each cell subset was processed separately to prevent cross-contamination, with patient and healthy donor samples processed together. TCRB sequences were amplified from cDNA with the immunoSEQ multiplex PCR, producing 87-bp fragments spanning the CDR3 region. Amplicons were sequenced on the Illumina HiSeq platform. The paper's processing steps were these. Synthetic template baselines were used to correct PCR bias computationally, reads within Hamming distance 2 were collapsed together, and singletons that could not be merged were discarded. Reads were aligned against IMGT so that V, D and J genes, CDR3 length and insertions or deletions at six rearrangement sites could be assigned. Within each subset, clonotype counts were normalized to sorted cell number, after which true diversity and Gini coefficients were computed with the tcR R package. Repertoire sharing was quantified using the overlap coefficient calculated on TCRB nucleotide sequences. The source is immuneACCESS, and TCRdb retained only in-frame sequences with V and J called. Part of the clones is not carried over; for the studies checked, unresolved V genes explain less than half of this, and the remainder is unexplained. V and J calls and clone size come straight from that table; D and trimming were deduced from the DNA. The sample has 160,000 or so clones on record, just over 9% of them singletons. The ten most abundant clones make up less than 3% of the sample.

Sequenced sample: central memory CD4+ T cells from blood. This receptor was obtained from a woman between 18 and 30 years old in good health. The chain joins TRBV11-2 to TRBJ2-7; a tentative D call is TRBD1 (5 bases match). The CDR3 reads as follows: CASSLIRVKLYEQYF. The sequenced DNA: TGTGCCAGCAGCTTAATCAGGGTGAAACTCTACGAGCAGTACTTC. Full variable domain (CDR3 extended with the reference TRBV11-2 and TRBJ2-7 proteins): EAGVAQSPRYKIIEKRQSVAFWCNPISGHATLYWYQQILGQGPKLLIQFQNNGVVDDSQLPKDRFSAERLKGVDSTLKIQPAKLEDSAVYLCASSLIRVKLYEQYFGPGTRLTVT.